The present entry profiles one TCR beta chain with its context. In the authors' workflow: The authors estimated nucleated cell counts from reference gene primer amplification. Data came from immunoSEQ multiplex PCR; TCRdb stores just in-frame clones and leaves some out. V and J calls and clone size are those listed in that table; D and trimming were worked out from the DNA. In the table there are 95,000 to 110,000 clones, over 85% of which are singletons. Per the germline V gene, CDR1 is MNHEY and CDR2 is SMNVEV (reference sequence). The CDR3 covers 17 residues. V gave up 3 bases and J gave up 10 bases; unmatched junction bases: 12. These data come from a study of blood T cell repertoires in COVID-19. Study-wide context: There were acute and convalescent COVID-19 samples, and they came from the United States, Italy and Spain. T cells, B-cell-depleted T cells, or PBMCs provided the cDNA or gDNA that served as material.

Sequencing was performed on peripheral blood. The clonotype originates from a woman aged 80 or older in a cohort sampled during active COVID-19. The chain employs TRBV27 and TRBJ2-6; TRBD1 aligns across 10 bases. The CDR3 protein is CASSLFGTGVGPNVLTF. The DNA for the CDR3 is TGTGCCAGCAGTTTGTTCGGGACAGGGGTAGGGCCAAACGTCCTGACTTTC.